Given below is one T cell receptor (beta chain) in context. Its matching antigen is unknown. The CDR3 runs 18 residues. Germline V gene lookup returns CDR1 SGHRS and CDR2 YFSETQ. The junction had 13 bases not matched to a gene; V was cut back by 3 bases and J by 2 bases. The data derive from a study of T cell responses to AZD1222 COVID-19 vaccine. Libraries were prepared by immunoSEQ multiplex PCR; TCRdb keeps only in-frame clonotypes and omits some of them. The table records approximately 100,000 clones, around 85% of them present only once. Study conclusions and caveats: Mapped onto spike, vaccine-associated CD4 TCRs spanned it and were dominant at 160-218 and 743-854. Following two doses of AZD1222, Spike-specific TCR breadth and depth rose. Only a handful of AZD1222 recipients tested seropositive at baseline.

The sample here was peripheral blood, taken 28 days after the second AZD1222 dose. This clonotype originated in an adult who received the AZD1222 COVID-19 vaccine. V is TRBV5-1 and J is TRBJ2-5; 10 nucleotides agree with TRBD2. CDR3 residues: CASSWGAGGPGLQETQYF. Written as DNA, the CDR3 is TGCGCCAGCAGCTGGGGAGCGGGGGGGCCAGGCCTACAAGAGACCCAGTACTTC.